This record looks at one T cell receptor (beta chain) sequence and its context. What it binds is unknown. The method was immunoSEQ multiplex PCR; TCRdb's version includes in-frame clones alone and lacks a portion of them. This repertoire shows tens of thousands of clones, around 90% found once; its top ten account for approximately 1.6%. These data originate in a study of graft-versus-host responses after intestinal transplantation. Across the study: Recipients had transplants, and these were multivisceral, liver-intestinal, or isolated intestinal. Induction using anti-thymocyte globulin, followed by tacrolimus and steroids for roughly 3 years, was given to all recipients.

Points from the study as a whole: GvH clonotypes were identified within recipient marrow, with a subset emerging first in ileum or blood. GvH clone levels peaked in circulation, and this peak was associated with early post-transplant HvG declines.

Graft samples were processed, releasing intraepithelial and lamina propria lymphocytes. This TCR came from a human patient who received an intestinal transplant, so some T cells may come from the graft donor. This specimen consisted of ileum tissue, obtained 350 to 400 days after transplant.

Written as DNA, the CDR3 is TGCGCCAGCAGCTTAAGCGGGGGCAGGTATTTT. Residues: CASSLSGGRYF. The J gene is TRBJ2-3, the V gene TRBV5-1; 8 bases map to TRBD2. The V and J ends lost 2 bases and 14 bases, in that order; junction bases with no gene match: 4. This CDR3 is built from 11 residues. Germline V CDR1 and CDR2: SGHRS, YFSETQ.